This passage covers 5 T cell receptor beta chains from one sample sequenced in a study of OX40 agonist ivuxolimab in advanced cancers. Libraries were prepared by immunoSEQ multiplex PCR; TCRdb keeps only in-frame clonotypes and omits some of them. This sample carries tens of thousands of clones, about 90% of them seen once, and the ten largest clones take 3% to 4%. The sample here was CD4+ or CD8+ T cells sorted from blood, taken in a trial of the OX40 agonist ivuxolimab. These receptors were taken from an adult with an advanced solid tumor such as melanoma, head and neck, liver or kidney cancer.

The rearrangement links TRBV4-3 to TRBJ2-1; a weak D match, TRBD2 (5 bases). Deletions cut 0 bases from V and 5 bases from J, with 14 bases between. The CDR3 sequence is 16 residues long. CDR1 is LGHNA and CDR2 is YSLEER in the germline V gene. The CDR3 loop is CASSQEHRGSNNEQFF. The CDR3 coding sequence is TGCGCCAGCAGCCAAGAACATCGGGGATCCAACAATGAGCAGTTCTTC.

This sequence joins TRBV7-2 and TRBJ2-7; TRBD1 or TRBD2 may be the D gene (6 bases each). CDR3 size: 16 residues. Germline V gene sequence: CDR1 SGHTA, CDR2 FQGNSA. The V end lost 5 bases, the J end lost 3 bases, and 20 bases lay between the germline ends. CDR3 nucleotide sequence: TGTGCCAGCAGCCTATCCACGGGGGCTGTTAGCTACGAGCAGTACTTC. Translated: CASSLSTGAVSYEQYF.

This sequence joins TRBV28 and TRBJ2-2; weak D call: TRBD1 (5 bases). The germline gives CDR1 MDHEN, CDR2 SYDVKM. The CDR3 length is 15 residues. Trimming took 7 bases from V and 4 from J, leaving 16 bases between them. The CDR3 DNA reads TGTGCCAGCACCCTCGCTAGGGGTCGCACCGGGGAGCTGTTTTTT. This sequence encodes CASTLARGRTGELFF. The full variable domain, in which reference TRBV28 and TRBJ2-2 provide the parts outside the CDR3, is DVKVTQSSRYLVKRTGEKVFLECVQDMDHENMFWYRQDPGLGLRLIYFSYDVKMKEKGDIPEGYSVSREKKERFSLILESASTNQTSMYLCASTLARGRTGELFFGEGSRLTVL.

The V call is TRBV6-6, the J call TRBJ2-7, with D unclear. Germline assignment: CDR1 MNHNY and CDR2 SVGAGI (reference sequence). V lost 3 bases and J 7 bases, leaving 16 bases between the germline ends. The CDR3 totals 14 residues. CDR3 nucleotide sequence: TGTGCCAGCAGTTATTTGGACCCCATAGAGGAGCAGTACTTC. Amino acids: CASSYLDPIEEQYF.

The J gene is TRBJ1-4, the V gene TRBV6-1; 10 bases match TRBD1. V dropped 2 bases and J dropped 5; count of bases not matched to a gene: 2. The CDR3 covers 15 residues. Germline V gives CDR1 MNHNS, CDR2 SASEGT. CDR3 amino acids: CASSEWTGGNEKLFF. CDR3 sequence (DNA): TGTGCCAGCAGTGAATGGACAGGGGGGAATGAAAAACTGTTTTTT.